What follows is one T cell receptor (beta chain) and its context. The clone's antigen remains unknown. These data come from a study of cytomegalovirus exposure and HLA in healthy donors (dated by TCRdb to the late 2010s). For the wider study: An earlier analysis of roughly 630 of the donors reported about 250 Gb of sequence data and 117 million unique TCR beta sequences from some 180 million T cells. An early release that covered fewer than 800 HLA-typed donors contained about 300 gigabases of sequencing data and around 80 million unique TCR sequences. Of the 350 to 450 genotyped donors, over 70% fell in the genetic ancestry cluster associated with self-reported Caucasian donors. The study was designed to test whether signatures of past pathogen exposure could be identified by cataloging public T cell receptors. The T cell repertoires of 666 subjects were profiled by immunosequencing and related to cytomegalovirus serostatus. A separate validation cohort of 100 to 150 different subjects was used in addition to the 666-subject first cohort. To predict cytomegalovirus infection status, the study combined high-throughput TCR immunosequencing, statistical association of individual TCRs with disease status, and machine learning. A later analysis re-examined previously published TCR beta repertoires from about 670 donors and added high-resolution HLA genotyping to investigate patterns of TCR occurrence. Rather than drawing on any new phenotypic data, the later analysis identified candidate immune exposures from TCR beta sequences and the way those sequences occurred across donors. In an earlier analysis of 587 of the donors, high-throughput TCR beta sequencing was used to judge whether each TCR beta V gene segment behaved as functional or pseudogenic. Donor age, sex, ethnicity and CMV serostatus were compiled together with the repertoire data. Genome-wide SNP genotypes for about three fifths of the roughly 670 donors were used in a later genetic analysis, which treated that subset as a discovery cohort. Every repertoire in the discovery cohort had been generated on one and the same sequencing platform. Class I and class II HLA loci were covered by the typing at four-digit resolution. The number of typed donors differed by locus: about 620-640 for A, B, C, DRB1 and DQB1; 500 to 550 for DQA1; approximately 610 for DPA1; and 400 to 480 for DPB1. Four or five DR-DQ haplotypes were handled as single units for association and clustering, since linkage in the cohort was strong. Among 350 to 400 genotyped donors of the cohort, an average of around 240,000 unique TCR beta nucleotide sequences were sequenced per donor, roughly 20% of them non-productive.

The research as a whole found: Because HLA typing was unavailable for some donors at each locus, only the typed subset was used in association tests. Correlated functional status among segregating V segments might be attributable to linkage disequilibrium, but an unknown experimental factor could not be ruled out. Three of the identified cytomegalovirus-associated TCR beta chains were confirmed in vitro to be specific for cytomegalovirus antigens. A total of 150 to 200 TCR beta chains were listed by the study as associated with cytomegalovirus. The authors suggested that the approach could potentially be generalized to other disease states and immunological phenotypes. A further reported finding was that TCR beta sequences accurately predicted the HLA-A and HLA-B alleles for most subjects in the first cohort. In a later analysis, several top co-occurrence clusters were reported to appear linked to parvovirus B19, influenza, CMV and Epstein-Barr virus. In a later genetic analysis, a missense DCLRE1C variant was associated with V-gene and J-gene trimming of TCR beta chains, and the association was replicated in an independent cohort. A later genetic analysis reported fewer N-insertions in productive TCRs among donors in an Asian-associated ancestry cluster than the approximately 700-donor mean. For the cohort, immune exposure information was limited to CMV serostatus. At a false discovery rate of 0.05, a later analysis linked some 17,000 TCR beta sequences to specific HLA alleles. Because counts were too low, under 20 rarely observed V segments, including chromosome 9 orphons, were left out of the earlier analysis of several hundred of the donors. Strong co-occurrence of HLA alleles, especially DR and DQ, made assigning TCR associations to individual alleles difficult. In a later analysis, most CMV-associated TCR beta chains were found to appear HLA-restricted, with HLA associations seemingly driven largely by CMV exposure. According to a later analysis, TCR association rates differed among HLA loci, with DRB1 alleles showing the most associated TCRs and HLA-C alleles showing the fewest. Broadly in line with IMGT annotations, most TCR beta V segments showed up in productive rearrangements about 87% or about 30% of the time in an earlier analysis of roughly 590 of the donors. The sequencing pipeline was judged likely to have produced a cluster of highly shared sequence variants as a technical artifact. This cohort had only TCR beta chains sequenced, and the lack of alpha or paired-chain data limited which features could be detected. Compared with equally common non-associated chains, HLA-associated TCR beta chains in a later analysis were more clonally expanded and had lower generation probabilities. The classifier was reported to diagnose cytomegalovirus status with high specificity and sensitivity in both the original and validation cohorts. Most TCR sequences were seen in very few donors, while some public TCRs were found in many individuals. Roughly uniform sequencing depth across donors was assumed in presence/absence analyses, although this assumption may not hold. Because the 87-base-pair reads could not distinguish some IMGT-functional V segments, including TRBV6-2 and TRBV6-3, those segments were excluded.

Library creation used the immunoSEQ multiplex PCR assay. A mixture of 60 forward primers for TCR Vbeta segments and 13 reverse primers for TCR Jbeta segments was used in the multiplex PCR. A multiplex PCR assay on genomic DNA amplified the CDR3 region of rearranged TCR beta genes. On the Illumina HiSeq System, the amplified TCR beta libraries were sequenced as 87-base-pair reads. Concerning the study's data processing: A later analysis counted tens of millions of unique TCR beta chains across the 650 to 700 repertoires, and roughly 11 million of these chains were shared by at least two donors. Raw reads were error-corrected and collapsed into unique sequences by a nearest-neighbor algorithm in which closely related sequences were merged to remove PCR and sequencing errors. V, D and J gene segments were assigned by aligning CDR3 sequences to IMGT reference sequences. For a sequence to be retained, a match of at least six nucleotides to both a V gene segment and a J gene segment was required. A rearrangement counted as productive if the CDR3 had no stop codons and remained in frame with V and J, and every other rearrangement counted as non-productive. CDR3 was defined according to IMGT convention as the region running from the second conserved V-encoded cysteine to the conserved J-encoded phenylalanine. The earlier analysis of approximately 590 of the donors excluded any sequence lacking an unambiguous match to a single V gene segment. In an earlier analysis of several hundred of the donors, V segments were called functional above 56.7% productive rearrangements and were called segregating when the between-donor standard deviation exceeded 5%. To diagnose cytomegalovirus status from the catalog of TCR beta chain sequences, a statistical classification framework was built. A later analysis assigned V and J genes by comparing TCR nucleotide sequences with IMGT/GENE-DB human TR gene sequences. The TCRdist pipeline was used in a later analysis to assign CDR3 sequences and most-parsimonious VDJ recombination scenarios. A later analysis defined each TCR beta chain by its CDR3 amino acid sequence plus V-gene family, and excluded reads lacking a unique V-gene family. As a way to deal with suspected cross-contamination and a sequencing artifact, a later analysis dropped 592 nucleotide sequences that were highly shared and had low generation probability. In a later analysis, a clonal expansion index was calculated for each public chain from normalized within-repertoire ranks of inferred template counts. A later analysis computed generation probabilities with a VDJ recombination model fitted to out-of-frame rearrangements, and checked the results against IGoR. A later analysis scored TCR-TCR, TCR-HLA and TCR-CMV co-occurrence with hypergeometric tests, applying a repertoire-size bias correction to TCR pairs. To estimate false discovery rates, a later analysis permuted the HLA or CMV assignments 20 times. In a later analysis, co-occurring TCRs were grouped using DBSCAN, with TCRdist sequence similarity added in when clustering inside HLA-allele-positive subsets. For co-occurrence clustering, repertoires with fewer than 30,000 or more than 120,000 public chains were excluded, along with four or five repertoires with anomalous nucleotide sharing. What TCRdb holds here is the immuneACCESS table cut down to in-frame rearrangements. Part of the clones is not present; checked against another copy, under half of the missing clones reflect an unresolved V gene, and the others are unexplained. The DNA was the basis for D and trimming; V, J and clone size are from that table. In this sample's table one finds more than 35,000 clones. Of the sample, 1% to 1.5% is held by the ten largest clones.

In total, 600 or so healthy bone marrow donors made up the cohort. At the time of sampling, all cohort members were nominally healthy, though unrecorded immune exposures were likely present. The donor tested CMV seronegative and was one of the 352 seronegative cohort members. Every donor gave a peripheral blood sample, and the peripheral blood mononuclear cells from that sample were used for TCR beta sequencing. Genomic DNA extraction from the blood cell samples was performed with the Qiagen DNeasy Blood Extraction Kit. The germline V gene yields SGHRS for CDR1 and YFSETQ for CDR2. The CDR3 runs 14 residues from the cysteine to the phenylalanine. The retained sequence is limited to the CDR3, 42 bases, with the frame set at the first base. Trimming removed 0 bases from V and 1 base from J, leaving 7 bases between the germline ends.

This sequence uses TRBV5-1 and TRBJ1-1, with the D segment identity uncertain. This sequence was found in a young man in good health and CMV-seronegative. Sequenced material: PBMCs. For the CDR3, the sequence is CASSLVGPNTEAFF. Read as DNA, the sequence is TGCGCCAGCAGCTTGGTGGGCCCGAACACTGAAGCTTTCTTT.